The rows below give T cell receptor beta chains drawn from one sample of a study of cytomegalovirus exposure and HLA in healthy donors. Assay used: immunoSEQ multiplex PCR; TCRdb lists only in-frame clones, some missing. The sample contains about 180,000 clones, approximately 70% of which appear only once. The sample was PBMCs. These receptors were obtained from a human donor in good health. CDR3s include the opening cysteine and the closing phenylalanine or tryptophan. The D gene is left open where the match is weak. Rows may omit the clone size; those that give it use once, few, many or a size class.

.	TRBV5-1	.	TRBJ2-5	16	CASSLGGGFSQETQYF	TGCGCCAGCAGCCTTGGTGGGGGCTTTAGCCAAGAGACCCAGTACTTC
.	TRBV5-1	.	TRBJ1-1	14	CASKTGRAWTEAFF	TGCGCCAGCAAAACAGGGCGGGCGTGGACTGAAGCTTTCTTT
.	TRBV7-9	TRBD1	TRBJ2-3	15	CATEEMGRGQGTQYF	TGTGCCACCGAAGAGATGGGCAGGGGACAGGGTACGCAGTATTTT
.	TRBV9	.	TRBJ1-1	15	CASSVDFGGRTEAFF	TGTGCCAGCAGCGTAGATTTCGGGGGGAGGACTGAAGCTTTCTTT
.	TRBV7-8	TRBD2	TRBJ2-1	15	CASSLDAGRGYEQFF	TGTGCCAGCAGCTTAGATGCAGGGAGGGGCTATGAGCAGTTCTTC
.	TRBV7-9	.	TRBJ2-5	12	CASSPLGETQYF	TGTGCCAGCAGCCCCCTCGGGGAGACCCAGTACTTC
.	TRBV6-1	.	TRBJ2-7	14	CASSEKTASYEQYF	TGTGCCAGCAGTGAGAAGACAGCCTCCTACGAGCAGTACTTC
.	TRBV10-2	.	TRBJ1-1	14	CASINFRENTEAFF	TGCGCCAGCATAAACTTCAGGGAGAACACTGAAGCTTTCTTT
.	TRBV2	TRBD2	TRBJ2-1	19	CASETGRLAGESSYNEQFF	TGTGCCAGCGAAACAGGAAGGCTAGCGGGGGAAAGCTCCTACAATGAGCAGTTCTTC
.	TRBV5-1	TRBD2	TRBJ2-1	16	CASSLGLAGAYNEQFF	TGCGCCAGCAGCTTGGGACTAGCGGGGGCCTACAATGAGCAGTTCTTC
.	TRBV30	TRBD1	TRBJ2-5	15	CAWSVVTGGAETQYF	TGTGCCTGGAGTGTAGTGACAGGGGGCGCAGAGACCCAGTACTTC
.	TRBV10-3	.	TRBJ2-5	15	CAISVSGALQETQYF	TGTGCCATCAGTGTGTCGGGGGCCCTCCAAGAGACCCAGTACTTC
few	TRBV4-1	TRBD1	TRBJ2-7	13	CASSQLTGGEQYF	TGCGCCAGCAGCCAACTCACAGGGGGCGAGCAGTACTTC
.	TRBV5-4	.	TRBJ2-3	15	CASSYRDGRVDTQYF	TGTGCCAGCAGCTACAGAGACGGGCGGGTAGATACGCAGTATTTT
.	TRBV29-1	TRBD2	TRBJ2-4	19	CSVEDSWGLAGLAKNIQYF	TGCAGCGTTGAAGATAGTTGGGGCCTAGCGGGGCTAGCCAAAAACATTCAGTACTTC
.	TRBV5-1	TRBD1	TRBJ1-5	15	CASSTTGQGNQPQHF	TGCGCCAGCAGTACAACGGGACAGGGTAATCAGCCCCAGCATTTT
.	TRBV11-2	.	TRBJ2-7	15	CASSLIQARSYEQYF	TGTGCCAGCAGCTTAATCCAGGCCCGTTCCTACGAGCAGTACTTC
.	TRBV5-1	.	TRBJ2-1	18	CASSLYPGSSSSYNEQFF	TGCGCCAGCAGCCTATATCCAGGGTCCTCGAGCTCCTACAATGAGCAGTTCTTC
.	TRBV27	.	TRBJ2-5	16	CASSTFLGERQETQYF	TGTGCCAGCAGTACGTTCCTCGGGGAGCGCCAAGAGACCCAGTACTTC
.	TRBV10-2	.	TRBJ2-7	12	CASSHRAGEQYF	TGCGCCAGCAGTCACAGGGCCGGCGAGCAGTACTTC
.	TRBV7-9	TRBD1	TRBJ2-1	16	CASSPRTGEGYNEQFF	TGTGCCAGCAGCCCCCGAACAGGGGAAGGGTACAATGAGCAGTTCTTC
.	TRBV4-2	TRBD2	TRBJ2-3	15	CASSQELAEVDTQYF	TGTGCCAGCAGCCAAGAGCTAGCGGAAGTGGATACGCAGTATTTT
.	TRBV6-8	.	TRBJ1-1	15	CASSYGARGRTEAFF	TGTGCCAGCAGTTACGGGGCAAGGGGTAGGACTGAAGCTTTCTTT
.	TRBV6-1	.	TRBJ1-1	14	CASSLEGGNTEAFF	TGTGCCAGCAGCCTTGAGGGTGGAAACACTGAAGCTTTCTTT
.	TRBV6-5	.	TRBJ1-2	14	CASSEVARGYGYTF	TGTGCCAGCAGTGAAGTGGCCAGGGGCTATGGCTACACCTTC
.	TRBV5-1	.	TRBJ2-7	12	CASSAGVGEQYF	TGCGCCAGCAGTGCCGGGGTGGGCGAGCAGTACTTC
.	TRBV5-1	TRBD2	TRBJ2-3	16	CASSPGLAGGADTQYF	TGCGCCAGCAGCCCGGGACTAGCGGGGGGGGCAGATACGCAGTATTTT
few	TRBV6-6	.	TRBJ2-1	14	CASSYLAGLDEQFF	TGTGCCAGCAGTTATCTGGCGGGCCTGGATGAGCAGTTCTTC
.	TRBV9	TRBD2	TRBJ2-5	17	CASSVALAGDPQETQYF	TGTGCCAGCAGCGTAGCCTTAGCGGGGGATCCACAAGAGACCCAGTACTTC
.	TRBV2	.	TRBJ1-2	14	CASSGGVADYGYTF	TGTGCCAGCAGTGGGGGGGTGGCGGACTATGGCTACACCTTC
.	TRBV4-1	TRBD1	TRBJ1-6	19	CASSQGAGTVGSYNSPLHF	TGCGCCAGCAGCCAAGGGGCTGGGACAGTCGGCTCCTATAATTCACCCCTCCACTTT
.	TRBV2	TRBD2	TRBJ2-7	15	CASSDSSGGGYEQYF	TGTGCCAGCAGTGATTCGAGCGGGGGGGGCTACGAGCAGTACTTC
.	TRBV6-5	TRBD2	TRBJ2-3	16	CASSSERGGIMNTQYF	TGTGCCAGCAGTTCGGAGCGGGGCGGCATTATGAATACGCAGTATTTT
.	TRBV9	.	TRBJ1-3	15	CASSRDGSSGNTIYF	TGTGCCAGCAGCCGGGACGGGAGCTCTGGAAACACCATATATTTT
once	TRBV5-1	TRBD2	TRBJ2-7	16	CASSPQPGGALGEQYF	TGCGCCAGCAGCCCTCAGCCGGGGGGGGCACTGGGCGAGCAGTACTTC
.	TRBV5-1	TRBD2	TRBJ2-1	17	CASSPLVGGGTYNEQFF	TGCGCCAGCAGCCCGTTGGTTGGCGGGGGAACATACAATGAGCAGTTCTTC
.	TRBV19	.	TRBJ1-1	11	CASNNRRGAFF	TGTGCCAGTAATAACCGGCGGGGGGCTTTCTTT
.	TRBV13	TRBD1	TRBJ1-2	13	CASSFRDSGGYTF	TGTGCCAGCAGCTTCCGGGACAGTGGAGGCTACACCTTC
.	TRBV2	.	TRBJ1-1	15	CATLTGGNSNTEAFF	TGTGCCACCCTCACGGGGGGGAATTCGAACACTGAAGCTTTCTTT
.	TRBV9	TRBD1	TRBJ1-6	16	CASSAFGQGGNSPLHF	TGTGCCAGCAGCGCCTTTGGACAGGGGGGGAATTCACCCCTCCACTTT
.	TRBV7-9	TRBD1	TRBJ1-2	16	CASSLGSRDRSPGYTF	TGTGCCAGCAGCTTAGGGTCCCGGGACAGGTCTCCTGGCTACACCTTC
.	TRBV19	.	TRBJ2-1	13	CASSGIAYNEQFF	TGTGCCAGTAGTGGTATAGCCTACAATGAGCAGTTCTTC